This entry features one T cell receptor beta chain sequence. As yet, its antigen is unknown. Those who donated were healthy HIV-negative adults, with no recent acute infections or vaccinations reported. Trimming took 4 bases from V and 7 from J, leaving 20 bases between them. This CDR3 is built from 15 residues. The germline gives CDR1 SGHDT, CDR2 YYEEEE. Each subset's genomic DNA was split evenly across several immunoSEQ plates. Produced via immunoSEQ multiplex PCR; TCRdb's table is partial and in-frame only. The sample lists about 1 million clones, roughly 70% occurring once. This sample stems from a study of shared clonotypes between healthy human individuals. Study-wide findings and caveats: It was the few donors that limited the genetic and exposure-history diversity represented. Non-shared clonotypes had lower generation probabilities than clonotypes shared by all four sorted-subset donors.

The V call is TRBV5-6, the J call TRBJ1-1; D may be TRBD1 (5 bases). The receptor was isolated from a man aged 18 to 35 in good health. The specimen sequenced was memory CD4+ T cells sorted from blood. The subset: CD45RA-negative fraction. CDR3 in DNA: TGTGCCAGCAGCCCTAGAAGGGGTAGGTATGATGAAGCTTTCTTT. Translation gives CASSPRRGRYDEAFF.